Included here is one T cell receptor beta chain sequence, with context. The data derive from a study of blood T cell repertoires in COVID-19. In the study overall: Sites in the United States, Italy and Spain provided acute and convalescent COVID-19 samples. T cells, B-cell-depleted T cells, or PBMCs provided the cDNA or gDNA that served as material.

In the original workflow: Quantification of nucleated cells was approximated via reference gene primer amplification. Here immunoSEQ multiplex PCR was the method, and the copy in TCRdb shows in-frame clones only, minus some. That table furnishes V, J and clone size, whereas the DNA furnished D and trimming. The sample lists roughly 100,000 clones, around 85% occurring once. Source material: peripheral blood. The sequence derives from a woman aged 80 or older with active or convalescent COVID-19.

The CDR3 sequence: CASSVGGSYNEQFF. The CDR3 nucleotides read TGCGCCAGCAGTGTTGGCGGCTCCTACAATGAGCAGTTCTTC. This rearrangement joins TRBV5-1 to TRBJ2-1; D remains ambiguous. The V gene's germline CDR1 is SGHRS and CDR2 YFSETQ. The ends were cut back, 5 bases at V and 0 bases at J, with 9 bases in the middle. This CDR3 is 14 amino acids long.